This TCR beta chain came from a study of molecular identifiers for immune sequencing clone quantification. Study-level findings and limits: Under 1% of molecules in naive cells, but over 99% of effector molecules, belonged to clones above 20 RNA copies. Detecting spiked Jurkat TCR RNA from one cell among about a million naive cells was reportedly possible.

Each CDR3 protein is one row after TCRdb ran MiXCR on the PCR reads. Of about 640,000 distinct CDR3 sequences in the sample, 15% to 20% were seen once. The sample holds many counts of this clonotype. Its target is not known. The sorting of naive CD8 T cells used the CD8+CD4-CCR7+CD45RA+ phenotype. V was cut by 0 bases and J by 2 bases, with 15 bases left in between. This CDR3 contains 17 residues. Germline V CDR1 and CDR2: LGHNA, YNFKEQ. The gene calls are TRBV4-2 and TRBJ2-3, with a tentative D call TRBD1 (5 bases). Sequenced sample: naive CD8+ T cells from blood, with Jurkat cell RNA spiked in. This sample's subset: FACS-sorted CD8+CD4-CCR7+CD45RA+ naive T cells. The TCR sequence derives from a human donor in good health. Some libraries in this study had Jurkat cell RNA spiked in. The CDR3 DNA is TGTGCCAGCAGCCAAGATTGGACACCGCAACCCACAGATACGCAGTATTTT. Translated, it gives CASSQDWTPQPTDTQYF.